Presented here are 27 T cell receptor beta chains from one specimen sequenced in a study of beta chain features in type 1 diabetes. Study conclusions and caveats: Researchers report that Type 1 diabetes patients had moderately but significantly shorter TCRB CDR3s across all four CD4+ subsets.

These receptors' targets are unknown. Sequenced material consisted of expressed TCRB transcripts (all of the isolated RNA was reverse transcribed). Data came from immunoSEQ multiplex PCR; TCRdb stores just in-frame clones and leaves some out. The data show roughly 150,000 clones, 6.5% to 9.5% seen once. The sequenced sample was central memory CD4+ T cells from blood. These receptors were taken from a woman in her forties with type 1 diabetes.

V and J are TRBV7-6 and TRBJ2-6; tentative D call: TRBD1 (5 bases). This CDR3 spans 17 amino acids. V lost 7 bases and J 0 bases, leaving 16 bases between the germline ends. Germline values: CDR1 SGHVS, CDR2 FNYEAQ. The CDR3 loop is CASTVQGPGSGANVLTF. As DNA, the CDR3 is TGTGCCAGCACCGTTCAGGGTCCCGGCTCTGGGGCCAACGTCCTGACTTTC.

In nucleotides, the CDR3 is TGTGCCAGCAGCCGCCCAACAAGAAACACAGATACGCAGTATTTT. Translation: CASSRPTRNTDTQYF. This chain uses TRBV7-9 with TRBJ2-3; D not certain. From germline, CDR1 is SEHNR and CDR2 FQNEAQ (reference sequence). The CDR3 has 15 residues. The V end lost 5 bases, the J end lost 2 bases, and 14 bases lay between the germline ends. The entire variable domain, with the rest obtained from reference TRBV7-9 and TRBJ2-3, is as follows: DTGVSQNPRHKITKRGQNVTFRCDPISEHNRLYWYRQTLGQGPEFLTYFQNEAQLEKSRLLSDRFSAERPKGSFSTLEIQRTEQGDSAMYLCASSRPTRNTDTQYFGPGTRLTVL.

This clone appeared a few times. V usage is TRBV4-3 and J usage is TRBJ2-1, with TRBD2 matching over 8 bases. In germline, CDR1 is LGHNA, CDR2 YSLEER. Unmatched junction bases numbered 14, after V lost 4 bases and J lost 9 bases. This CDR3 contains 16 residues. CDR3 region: CASSLRGAGGQVEQFF. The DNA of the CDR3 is TGCGCCAGCAGCCTAAGGGGGGCGGGGGGTCAGGTTGAGCAGTTCTTC.

The CDR3 protein is CATSRDQAGKNEQYF. CDR3 coding DNA: TGTGCCACCAGCAGAGATCAGGCAGGGAAAAACGAGCAGTACTTC. The rearrangement uses TRBV15 and TRBJ2-7; D perhaps matches TRBD1 (5 bases). This CDR3 is 15 amino acids long. Between the trimmed V and J ends, which lost 0 bases and 5 bases, there was a span of 14 bases. CDR1 and CDR2 from the germline V gene are LNHNV and YYDKDF (reference sequence). The full variable domain, with the rest looked up from reference TRBV15 and TRBJ2-7, is DAMVIQNPRYQVTQFGKPVTLSCSQTLNHNVMYWYQQKSSQAPKLLFHYYDKDFNNEADTPDNFQSRRPNTSFCFLDIRSPGLGDTAMYLCATSRDQAGKNEQYFGPGTRLTVT.

The CDR3 DNA sequence: TGCGCCAGCAGCTTGGATGGAGGGGACGGGCAGCCCCAGCATTTT. It encodes CASSLDGGDGQPQHF. The rearrangement uses TRBV5-1 and TRBJ1-5; maybe TRBD1 (5 bases). V was shortened by 0 bases and J by 7 bases, with 14 bases between the two germline ends. The CDR3 loop spans 15 amino acids. Germline values: CDR1 SGHRS, CDR2 YFSETQ.

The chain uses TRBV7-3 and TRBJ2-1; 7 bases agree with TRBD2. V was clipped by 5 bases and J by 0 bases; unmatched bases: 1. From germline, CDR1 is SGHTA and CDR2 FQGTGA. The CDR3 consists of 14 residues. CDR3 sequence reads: CASSPGGSYNEQFF. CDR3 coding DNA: TGTGCCAGCAGCCCGGGGGGCTCCTACAATGAGCAGTTCTTC. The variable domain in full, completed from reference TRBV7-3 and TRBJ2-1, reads GAGVSQTPSNKVTEKGKYVELRCDPISGHTALYWYRQSLGQGPEFLIYFQGTGAADDSGLPNDRFFAVRPEGSVSTLKIQRTERGDSAVYLCASSPGGSYNEQFFGPGTRLTVL.

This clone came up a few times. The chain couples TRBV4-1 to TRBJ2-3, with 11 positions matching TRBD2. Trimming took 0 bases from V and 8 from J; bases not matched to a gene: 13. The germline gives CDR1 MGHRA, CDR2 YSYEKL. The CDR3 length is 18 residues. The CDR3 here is CASSQEVSLAGGGGTQYF. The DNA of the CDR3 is TGCGCCAGCAGCCAAGAAGTCAGTCTAGCGGGGGGTGGTGGTACGCAGTATTTT.

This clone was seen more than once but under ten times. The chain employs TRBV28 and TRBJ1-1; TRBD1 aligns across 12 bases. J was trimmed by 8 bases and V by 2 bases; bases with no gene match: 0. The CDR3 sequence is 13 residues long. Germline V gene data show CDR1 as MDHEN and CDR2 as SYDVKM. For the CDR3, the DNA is TGTGCCAGCAGTTTAGGGACAGGGGGCGAAGCTTTCTTT. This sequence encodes CASSLGTGGEAFF.

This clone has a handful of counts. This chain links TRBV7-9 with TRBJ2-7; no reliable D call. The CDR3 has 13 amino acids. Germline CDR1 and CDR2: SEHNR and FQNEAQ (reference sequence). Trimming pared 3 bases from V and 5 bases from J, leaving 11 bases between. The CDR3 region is CASSFTGYNEQYF. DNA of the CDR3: TGTGCCAGCAGCTTTACCGGGTACAACGAGCAGTACTTC.

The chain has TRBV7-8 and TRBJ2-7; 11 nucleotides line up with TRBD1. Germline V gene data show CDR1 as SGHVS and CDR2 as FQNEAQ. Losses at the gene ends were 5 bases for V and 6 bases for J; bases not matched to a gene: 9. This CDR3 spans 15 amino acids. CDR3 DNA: TGTGCCAGCAGCCAGGACCCCGGGACAGGGGGCGAGCAGTACTTC. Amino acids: CASSQDPGTGGEQYF.

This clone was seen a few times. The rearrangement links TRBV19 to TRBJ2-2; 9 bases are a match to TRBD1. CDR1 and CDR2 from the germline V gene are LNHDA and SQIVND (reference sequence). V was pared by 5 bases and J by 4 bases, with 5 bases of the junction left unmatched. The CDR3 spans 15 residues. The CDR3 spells CASSPDRGGTGELFF. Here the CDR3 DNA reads TGTGCCAGTAGTCCGGACAGGGGAGGCACCGGGGAGCTGTTTTTT.

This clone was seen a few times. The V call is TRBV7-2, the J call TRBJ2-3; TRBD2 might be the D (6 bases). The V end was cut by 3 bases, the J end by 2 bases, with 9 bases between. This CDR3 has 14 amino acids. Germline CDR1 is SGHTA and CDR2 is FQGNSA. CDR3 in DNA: TGTGCCAGCAGCTTCGGCGGGATCACAGATACGCAGTATTTT. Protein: CASSFGGITDTQYF.

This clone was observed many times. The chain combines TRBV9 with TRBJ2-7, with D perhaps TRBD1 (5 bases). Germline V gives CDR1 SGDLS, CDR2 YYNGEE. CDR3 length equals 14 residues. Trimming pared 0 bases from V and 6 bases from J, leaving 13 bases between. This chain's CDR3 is CASSVGPDSSEQYF. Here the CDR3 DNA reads TGTGCCAGCAGCGTAGGCCCAGACAGCTCCGAGCAGTACTTC.

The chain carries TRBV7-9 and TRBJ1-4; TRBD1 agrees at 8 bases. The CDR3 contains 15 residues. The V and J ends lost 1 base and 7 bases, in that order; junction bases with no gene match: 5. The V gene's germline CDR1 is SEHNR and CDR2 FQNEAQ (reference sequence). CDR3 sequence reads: CASSLVSGGGEKLFF. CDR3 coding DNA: TGTGCCAGCAGCTTAGTCTCAGGGGGCGGTGAAAAACTGTTTTTT.

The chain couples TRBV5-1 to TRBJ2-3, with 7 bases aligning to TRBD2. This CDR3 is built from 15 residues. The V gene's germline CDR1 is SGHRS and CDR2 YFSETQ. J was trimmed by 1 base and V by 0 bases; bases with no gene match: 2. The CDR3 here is CASSLVLAGTDTQYF. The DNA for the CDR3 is TGCGCCAGCAGCTTGGTTCTAGCGGGCACAGATACGCAGTATTTT.

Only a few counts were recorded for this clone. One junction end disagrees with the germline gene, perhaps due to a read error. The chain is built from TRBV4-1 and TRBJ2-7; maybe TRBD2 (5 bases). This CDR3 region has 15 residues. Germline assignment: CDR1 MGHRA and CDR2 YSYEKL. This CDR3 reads CASSRGERAPGEQYF. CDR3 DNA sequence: TGTGCCAGCAGCCGTGGTGAGAGGGCCCCGGGGGAGCAGTACTTC.

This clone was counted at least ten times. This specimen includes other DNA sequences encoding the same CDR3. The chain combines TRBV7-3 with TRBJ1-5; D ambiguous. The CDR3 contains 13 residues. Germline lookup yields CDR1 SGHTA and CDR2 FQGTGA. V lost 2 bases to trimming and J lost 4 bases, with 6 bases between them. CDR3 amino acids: CASSLSRNQPQHF. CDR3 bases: TGTGCCAGCAGCTTATCGCGGAATCAGCCCCAGCATTTT. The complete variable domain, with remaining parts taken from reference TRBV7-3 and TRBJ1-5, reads GAGVSQTPSNKVTEKGKYVELRCDPISGHTALYWYRQSLGQGPEFLIYFQGTGAADDSGLPNDRFFAVRPEGSVSTLKIQRTERGDSAVYLCASSLSRNQPQHFGDGTRLSIL.

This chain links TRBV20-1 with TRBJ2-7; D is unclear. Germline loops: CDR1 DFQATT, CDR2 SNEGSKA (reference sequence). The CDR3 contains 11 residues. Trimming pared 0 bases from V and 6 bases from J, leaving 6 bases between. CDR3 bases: TGCAGTGCTAGAGACTTTTTCGAGCAGTACTTC. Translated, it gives CSARDFFEQYF.

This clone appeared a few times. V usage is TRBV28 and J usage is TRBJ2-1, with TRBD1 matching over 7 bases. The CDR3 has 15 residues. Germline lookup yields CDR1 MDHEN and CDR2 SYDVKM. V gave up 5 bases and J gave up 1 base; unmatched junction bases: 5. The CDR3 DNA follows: TGTGCCAGCAGTCTCACGGGACAGTCCTACAATGAGCAGTTCTTC. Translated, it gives CASSLTGQSYNEQFF.

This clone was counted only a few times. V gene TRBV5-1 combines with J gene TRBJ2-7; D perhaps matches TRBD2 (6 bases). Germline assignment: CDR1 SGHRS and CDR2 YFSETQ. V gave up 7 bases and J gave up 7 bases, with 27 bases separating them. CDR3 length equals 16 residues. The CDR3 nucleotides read TGCGCCAGCCGGTTTGGCGGGGCAGCCGTAGCATGGGAGCAGTACTTC. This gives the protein CASRFGGAAVAWEQYF.

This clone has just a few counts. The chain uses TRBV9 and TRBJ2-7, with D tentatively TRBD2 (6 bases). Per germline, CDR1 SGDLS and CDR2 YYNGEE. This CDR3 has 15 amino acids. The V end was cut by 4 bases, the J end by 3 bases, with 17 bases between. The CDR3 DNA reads TGTGCCAGCAGCAAAGCCCTAGGCGGGATCTACGAGCAGTACTTC. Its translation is CASSKALGGIYEQYF.

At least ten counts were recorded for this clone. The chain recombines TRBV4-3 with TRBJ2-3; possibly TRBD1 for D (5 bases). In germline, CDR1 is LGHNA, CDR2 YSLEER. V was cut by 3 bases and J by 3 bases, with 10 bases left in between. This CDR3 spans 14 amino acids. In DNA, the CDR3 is TGCGCCAGCAGCCACTCGACAGATACAGATACGCAGTATTTT. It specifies CASSHSTDTDTQYF.

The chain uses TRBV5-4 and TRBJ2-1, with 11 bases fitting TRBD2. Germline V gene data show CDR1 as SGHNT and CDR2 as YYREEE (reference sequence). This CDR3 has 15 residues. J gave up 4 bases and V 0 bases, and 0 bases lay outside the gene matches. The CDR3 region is CASSLASGRYNEQFF. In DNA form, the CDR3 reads TGTGCCAGCAGCTTGGCTAGCGGGAGGTACAATGAGCAGTTCTTC.

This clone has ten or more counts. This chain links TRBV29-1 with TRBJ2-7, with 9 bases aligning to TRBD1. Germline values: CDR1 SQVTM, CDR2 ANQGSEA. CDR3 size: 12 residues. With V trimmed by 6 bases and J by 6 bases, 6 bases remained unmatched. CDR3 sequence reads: CSVSTGGREQYF. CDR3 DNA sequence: TGCAGCGTCTCTACAGGGGGCCGCGAGCAGTACTTC.

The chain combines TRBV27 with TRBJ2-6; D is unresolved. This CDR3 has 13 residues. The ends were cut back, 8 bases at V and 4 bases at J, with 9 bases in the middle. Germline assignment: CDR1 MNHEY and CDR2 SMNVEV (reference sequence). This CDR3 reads CASSQWGANVLTF. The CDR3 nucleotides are TGTGCCAGCTCTCAGTGGGGGGCCAACGTCCTGACTTTC.

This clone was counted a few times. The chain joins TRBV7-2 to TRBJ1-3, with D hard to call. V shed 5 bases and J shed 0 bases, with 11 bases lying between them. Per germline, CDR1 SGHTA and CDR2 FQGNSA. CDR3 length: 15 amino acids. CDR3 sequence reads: CASSLAQFSGNTIYF. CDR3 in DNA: TGTGCCAGCAGCCTGGCCCAGTTCTCTGGAAACACCATATATTTT.

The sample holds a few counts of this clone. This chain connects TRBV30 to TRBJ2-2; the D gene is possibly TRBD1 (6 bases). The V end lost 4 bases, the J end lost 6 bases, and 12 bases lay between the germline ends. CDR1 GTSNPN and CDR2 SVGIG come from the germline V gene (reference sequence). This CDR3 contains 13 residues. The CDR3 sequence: CAWMKGVPGELFF. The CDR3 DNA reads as TGTGCCTGGATGAAGGGGGTCCCCGGGGAGCTGTTTTTT.